This T cell receptor beta chain is drawn from a study of T cell changes during pregnancy in multiple sclerosis. TCRdb's table, derived via immunoSEQ multiplex PCR, lists solely in-frame clones and lacks some. The data show about 39,000 clones, with approximately 93% seen just once and roughly 0.39% held by the top ten. The sequence came from a female donor with multiple sclerosis, enrolled in a pregnancy study. Sequencing used CD4+ T cells from peripheral blood mononuclear cells, obtained in the first trimester of pregnancy.

The CDR3 is CASSPSPGQGWSRDTEAFF. CDR3 in DNA: TGTGCCAGCAGTCCAAGTCCGGGACAGGGGTGGAGCAGAGACACTGAAGCTTTCTTT. V is TRBV14 and J is TRBJ1-1; 10 bases map to TRBD1. CDR3 size: 19 residues. Trimming took 6 bases from V and 3 from J; bases not matched to a gene: 19. Germline values: CDR1 SGHDN, CDR2 FVKESK.